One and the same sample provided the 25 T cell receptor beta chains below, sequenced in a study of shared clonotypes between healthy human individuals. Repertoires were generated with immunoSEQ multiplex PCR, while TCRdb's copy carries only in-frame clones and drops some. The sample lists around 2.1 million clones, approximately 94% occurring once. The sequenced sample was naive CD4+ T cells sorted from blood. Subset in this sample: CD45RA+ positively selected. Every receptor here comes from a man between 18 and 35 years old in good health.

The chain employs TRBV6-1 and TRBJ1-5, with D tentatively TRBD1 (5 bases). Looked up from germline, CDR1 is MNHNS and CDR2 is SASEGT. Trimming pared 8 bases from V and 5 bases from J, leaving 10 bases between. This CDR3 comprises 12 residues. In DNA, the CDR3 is TGTGCCAGCCTCCAGGGAGATCAGCCCCAGCATTTT. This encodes CASLQGDQPQHF.

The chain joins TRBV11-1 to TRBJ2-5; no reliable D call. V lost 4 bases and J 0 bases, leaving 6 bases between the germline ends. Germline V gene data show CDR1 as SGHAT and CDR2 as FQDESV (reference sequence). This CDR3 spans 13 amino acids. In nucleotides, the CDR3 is TGTGCCAGCAGCTCCCGGCACCAAGAGACCCAGTACTTC. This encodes CASSSRHQETQYF.

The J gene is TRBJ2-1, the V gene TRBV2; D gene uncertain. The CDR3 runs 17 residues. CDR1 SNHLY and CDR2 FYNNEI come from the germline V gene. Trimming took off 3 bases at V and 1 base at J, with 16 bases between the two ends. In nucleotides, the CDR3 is TGTGCCAGCAGTGAGGTTAGCACACCCCAGTCCTACAATGAGCAGTTCTTC. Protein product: CASSEVSTPQSYNEQFF.

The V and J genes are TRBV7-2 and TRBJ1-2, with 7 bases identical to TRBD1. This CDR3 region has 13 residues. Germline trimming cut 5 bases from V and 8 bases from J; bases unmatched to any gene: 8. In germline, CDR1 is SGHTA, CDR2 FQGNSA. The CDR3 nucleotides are TGTGCCAGCAGCGCCACAGGGGTGGAGGGCTACACCTTC. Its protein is CASSATGVEGYTF.

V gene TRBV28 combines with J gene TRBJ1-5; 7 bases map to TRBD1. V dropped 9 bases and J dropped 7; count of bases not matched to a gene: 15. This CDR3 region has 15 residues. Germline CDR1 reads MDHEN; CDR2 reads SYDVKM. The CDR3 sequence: CASRPGQSHKQPQHF. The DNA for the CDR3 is TGTGCCAGTCGACCGGGACAGAGCCATAAACAGCCCCAGCATTTT.

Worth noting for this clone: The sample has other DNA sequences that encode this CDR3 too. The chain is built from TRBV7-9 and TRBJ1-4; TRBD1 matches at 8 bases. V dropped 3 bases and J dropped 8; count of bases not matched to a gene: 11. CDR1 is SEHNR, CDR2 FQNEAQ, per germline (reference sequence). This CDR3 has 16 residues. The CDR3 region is CASSLGPGQGGEKLFF. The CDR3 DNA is TGTGCCAGCAGCTTGGGGCCCGGACAGGGAGGAGAAAAACTGTTTTTT.

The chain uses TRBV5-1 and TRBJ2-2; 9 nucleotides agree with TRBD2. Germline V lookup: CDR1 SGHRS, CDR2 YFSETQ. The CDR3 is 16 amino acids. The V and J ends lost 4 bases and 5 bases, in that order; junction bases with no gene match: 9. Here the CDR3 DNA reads TGCGCCAGCAGCCCAGGTGGCGGGAGGGCAACCGGGGAGCTGTTTTTT. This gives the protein CASSPGGGRATGELFF.

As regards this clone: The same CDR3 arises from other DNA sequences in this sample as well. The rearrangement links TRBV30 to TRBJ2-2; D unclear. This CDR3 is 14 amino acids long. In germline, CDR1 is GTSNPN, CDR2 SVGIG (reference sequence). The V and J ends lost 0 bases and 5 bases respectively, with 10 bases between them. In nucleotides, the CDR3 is TGTGCCTGGAGTGTAAGGGTGGGGACCGGGGAGCTGTTTTTT. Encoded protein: CAWSVRVGTGELFF.

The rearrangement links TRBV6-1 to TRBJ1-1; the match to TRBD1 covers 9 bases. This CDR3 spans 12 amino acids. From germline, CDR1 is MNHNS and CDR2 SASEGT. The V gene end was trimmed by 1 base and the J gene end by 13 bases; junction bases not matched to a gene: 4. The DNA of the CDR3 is TGTGCCAGCAGTGAAGATGGACAGGGGAGTTTCTTT. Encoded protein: CASSEDGQGSFF.

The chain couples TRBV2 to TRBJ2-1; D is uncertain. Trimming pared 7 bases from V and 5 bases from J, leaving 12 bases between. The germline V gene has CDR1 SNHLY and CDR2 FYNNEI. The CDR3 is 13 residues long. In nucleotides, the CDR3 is TGTGCCAGCAACCCGACATTGAACAATGAGCAGTTCTTC. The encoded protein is CASNPTLNNEQFF. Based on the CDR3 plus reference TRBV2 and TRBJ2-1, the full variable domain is EPEVTQTPSHQVTQMGQEVILRCVPISNHLYFYWYRQILGQKVEFLVSFYNNEISEKSEIFDDQFSVERPDGSNFTLKIRSTKLEDSAMYFCASNPTLNNEQFFGPGTRLTVL.

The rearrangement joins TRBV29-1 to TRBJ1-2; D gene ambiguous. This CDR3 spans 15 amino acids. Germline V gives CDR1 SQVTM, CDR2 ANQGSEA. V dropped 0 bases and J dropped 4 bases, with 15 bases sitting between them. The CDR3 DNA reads TGCAGCGTTGAAGATCGGGTCGGAGCGGTCTATGGCTACACCTTC. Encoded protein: CSVEDRVGAVYGYTF.

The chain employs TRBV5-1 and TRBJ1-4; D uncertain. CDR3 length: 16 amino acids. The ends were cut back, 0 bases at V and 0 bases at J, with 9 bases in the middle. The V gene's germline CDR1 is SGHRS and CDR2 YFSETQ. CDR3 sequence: CASSLGSLATNEKLFF. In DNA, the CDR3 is TGCGCCAGCAGCTTGGGTAGCCTTGCAACTAATGAAAAACTGTTTTTT.

As DNA, the CDR3 is TGCGCCAGCAGCTCACTGGGACAGGGCTCTGGAAACACCATATATTTT. Translated: CASSSLGQGSGNTIYF. V usage is TRBV5-1 and J usage is TRBJ1-3, with TRBD1 identical over 9 bases. In germline, CDR1 is SGHRS, CDR2 YFSETQ. The V segment lost 3 bases and the J segment 0 bases; nucleotides outside the gene matches: 4. The CDR3 covers 16 residues.

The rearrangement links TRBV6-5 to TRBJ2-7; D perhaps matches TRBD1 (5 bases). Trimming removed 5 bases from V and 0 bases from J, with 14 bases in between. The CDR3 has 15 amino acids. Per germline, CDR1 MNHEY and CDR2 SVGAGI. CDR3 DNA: TGTGCCAGCAGTAACCAGGGAAGAGGCTCCTACGAGCAGTACTTC. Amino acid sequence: CASSNQGRGSYEQYF.

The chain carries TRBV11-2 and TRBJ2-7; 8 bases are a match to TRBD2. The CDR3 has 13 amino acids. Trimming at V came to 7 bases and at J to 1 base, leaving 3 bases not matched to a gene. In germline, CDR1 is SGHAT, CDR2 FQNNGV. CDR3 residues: CASTRGGSYEQYF. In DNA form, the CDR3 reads TGTGCCAGCACCCGGGGGGGATCCTACGAGCAGTACTTC. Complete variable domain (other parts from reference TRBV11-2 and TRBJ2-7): EAGVAQSPRYKIIEKRQSVAFWCNPISGHATLYWYQQILGQGPKLLIQFQNNGVVDDSQLPKDRFSAERLKGVDSTLKIQPAKLEDSAVYLCASTRGGSYEQYFGPGTRLTVT.

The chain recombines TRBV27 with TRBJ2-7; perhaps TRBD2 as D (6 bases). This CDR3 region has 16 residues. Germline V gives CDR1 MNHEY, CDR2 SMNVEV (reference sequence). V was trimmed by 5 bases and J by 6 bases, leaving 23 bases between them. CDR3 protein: CASSISIGGSFGEQYF. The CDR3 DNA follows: TGTGCCAGCAGTATTTCAATCGGGGGTTCTTTCGGCGAGCAGTACTTC.

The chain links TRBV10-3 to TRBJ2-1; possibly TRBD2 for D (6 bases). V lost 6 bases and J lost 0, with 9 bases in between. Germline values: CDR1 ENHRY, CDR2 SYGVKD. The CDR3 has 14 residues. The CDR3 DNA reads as TGTGCCATCAGGGGGGGTCTCTCCTACAATGAGCAGTTCTTC. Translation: CAIRGGLSYNEQFF.

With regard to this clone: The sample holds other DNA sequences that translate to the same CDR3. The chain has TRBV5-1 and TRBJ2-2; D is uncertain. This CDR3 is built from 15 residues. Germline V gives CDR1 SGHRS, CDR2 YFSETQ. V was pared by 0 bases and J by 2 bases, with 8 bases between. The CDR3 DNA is TGCGCCAGCAGCTTGGACGGCAGAAACACCGGGGAGCTGTTTTTT. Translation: CASSLDGRNTGELFF.

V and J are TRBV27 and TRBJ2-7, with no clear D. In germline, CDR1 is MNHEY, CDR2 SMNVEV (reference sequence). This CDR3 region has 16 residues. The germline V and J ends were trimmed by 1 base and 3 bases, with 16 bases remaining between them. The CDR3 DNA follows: TGTGCCAGCAGTTTATTGGGCAGCCTAGGCATCTACGAGCAGTACTTC. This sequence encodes CASSLLGSLGIYEQYF.

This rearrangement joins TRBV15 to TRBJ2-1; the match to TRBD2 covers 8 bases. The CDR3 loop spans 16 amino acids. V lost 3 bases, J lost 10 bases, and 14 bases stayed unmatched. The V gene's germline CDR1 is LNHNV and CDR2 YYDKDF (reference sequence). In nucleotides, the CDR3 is TGTGCCACCAGCAGTGGGCTAGCGGGCGCAAGAGTGGAGCAGTTCTTC. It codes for CATSSGLAGARVEQFF.

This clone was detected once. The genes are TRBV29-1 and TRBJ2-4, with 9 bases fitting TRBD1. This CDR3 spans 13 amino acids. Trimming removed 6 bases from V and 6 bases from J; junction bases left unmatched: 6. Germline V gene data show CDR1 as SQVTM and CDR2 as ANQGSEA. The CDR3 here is CSVGMTGGNIQYF. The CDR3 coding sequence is TGCAGCGTGGGCATGACAGGGGGAAACATTCAGTACTTC. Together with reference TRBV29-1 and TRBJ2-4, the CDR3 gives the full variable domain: SAVISQKPSRDICQRGTSLTIQCQVDSQVTMMFWYRQQPGQSLTLIATANQGSEATYESGFVIDKFPISRPNLTFSTLTVSNMSPEDSSIYLCSVGMTGGNIQYFGAGTRLSVL.

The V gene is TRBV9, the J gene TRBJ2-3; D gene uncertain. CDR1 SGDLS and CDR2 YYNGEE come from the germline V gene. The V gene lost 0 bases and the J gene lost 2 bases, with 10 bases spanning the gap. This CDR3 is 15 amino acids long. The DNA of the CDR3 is TGTGCCAGCAGCGTAGGGGTTTTGGACACAGATACGCAGTATTTT. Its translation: CASSVGVLDTDTQYF.

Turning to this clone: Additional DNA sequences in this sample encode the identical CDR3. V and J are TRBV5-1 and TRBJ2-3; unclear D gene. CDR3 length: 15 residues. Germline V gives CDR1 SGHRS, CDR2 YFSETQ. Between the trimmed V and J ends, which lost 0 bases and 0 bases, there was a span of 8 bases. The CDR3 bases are TGCGCCAGCAGCTTGGGGCCAACTAGCACAGATACGCAGTATTTT. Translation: CASSLGPTSTDTQYF. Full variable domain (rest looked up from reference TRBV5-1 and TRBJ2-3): KAGVTQTPRYLIKTRGQQVTLSCSPISGHRSVSWYQQTPGQGLQFLFEYFSETQRNKGNFPGRFSGRQFSNSRSEMNVSTLELGDSALYLCASSLGPTSTDTQYFGPGTRLTVL.

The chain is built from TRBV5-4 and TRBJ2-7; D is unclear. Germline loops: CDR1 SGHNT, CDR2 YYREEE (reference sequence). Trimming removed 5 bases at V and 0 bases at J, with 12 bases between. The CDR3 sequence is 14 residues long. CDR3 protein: CASRPARFSYEQYF. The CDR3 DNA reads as TGTGCCAGCAGGCCGGCCCGGTTCTCCTACGAGCAGTACTTC.

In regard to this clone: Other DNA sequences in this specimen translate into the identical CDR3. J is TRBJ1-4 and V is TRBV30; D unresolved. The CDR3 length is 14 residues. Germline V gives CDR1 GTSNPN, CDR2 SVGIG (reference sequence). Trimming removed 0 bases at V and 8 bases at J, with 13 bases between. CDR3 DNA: TGTGCCTGGAGTGTAGTCGGGATTCGAGAAAAACTGTTTTTT. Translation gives CAWSVVGIREKLFF.